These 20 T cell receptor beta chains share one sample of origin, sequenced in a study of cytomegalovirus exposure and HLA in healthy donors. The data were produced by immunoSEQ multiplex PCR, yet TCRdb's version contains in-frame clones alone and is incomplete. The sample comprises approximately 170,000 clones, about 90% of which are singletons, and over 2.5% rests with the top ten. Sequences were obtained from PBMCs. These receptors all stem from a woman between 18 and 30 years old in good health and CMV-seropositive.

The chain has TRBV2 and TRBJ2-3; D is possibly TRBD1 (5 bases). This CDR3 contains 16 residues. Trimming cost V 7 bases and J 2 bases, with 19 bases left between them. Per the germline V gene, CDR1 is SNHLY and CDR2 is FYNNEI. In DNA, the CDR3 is TGTGCCAGCATTACGGACGGACACCGCTCCACAGATACGCAGTATTTT. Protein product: CASITDGHRSTDTQYF. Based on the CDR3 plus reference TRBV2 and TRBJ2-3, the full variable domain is EPEVTQTPSHQVTQMGQEVILRCVPISNHLYFYWYRQILGQKVEFLVSFYNNEISEKSEIFDDQFSVERPDGSNFTLKIRSTKLEDSAMYFCASITDGHRSTDTQYFGPGTRLTVL.

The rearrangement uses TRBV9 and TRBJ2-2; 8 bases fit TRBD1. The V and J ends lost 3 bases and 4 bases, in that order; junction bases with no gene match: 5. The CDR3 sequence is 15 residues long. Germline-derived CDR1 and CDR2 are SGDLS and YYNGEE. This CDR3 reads CASSALTGGTGELFF. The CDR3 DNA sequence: TGTGCCAGCAGCGCTCTAACAGGGGGCACCGGGGAGCTGTTTTTT.

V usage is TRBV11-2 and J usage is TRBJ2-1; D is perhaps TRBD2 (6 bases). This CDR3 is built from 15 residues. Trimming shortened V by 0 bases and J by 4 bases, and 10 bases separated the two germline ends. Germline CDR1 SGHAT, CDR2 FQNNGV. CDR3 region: CASSLDGSLYNEQFF. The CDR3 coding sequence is TGTGCCAGCAGCTTAGACGGGAGCCTGTACAATGAGCAGTTCTTC. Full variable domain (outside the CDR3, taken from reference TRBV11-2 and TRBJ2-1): EAGVAQSPRYKIIEKRQSVAFWCNPISGHATLYWYQQILGQGPKLLIQFQNNGVVDDSQLPKDRFSAERLKGVDSTLKIQPAKLEDSAVYLCASSLDGSLYNEQFFGPGTRLTVL.

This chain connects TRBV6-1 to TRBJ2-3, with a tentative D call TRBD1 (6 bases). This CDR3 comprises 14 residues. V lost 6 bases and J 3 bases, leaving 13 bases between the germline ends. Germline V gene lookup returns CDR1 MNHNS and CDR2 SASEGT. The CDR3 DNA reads TGTGCCAGCAGCTTTTTAACAGGGACAGATACGCAGTATTTT. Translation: CASSFLTGTDTQYF.

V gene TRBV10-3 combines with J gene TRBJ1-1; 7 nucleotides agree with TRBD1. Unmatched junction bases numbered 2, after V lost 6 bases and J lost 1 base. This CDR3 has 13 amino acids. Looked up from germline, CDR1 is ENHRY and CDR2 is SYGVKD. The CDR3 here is CAISQGENTEAFF. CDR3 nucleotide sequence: TGTGCCATCAGCCAGGGGGAGAACACTGAAGCTTTCTTT.

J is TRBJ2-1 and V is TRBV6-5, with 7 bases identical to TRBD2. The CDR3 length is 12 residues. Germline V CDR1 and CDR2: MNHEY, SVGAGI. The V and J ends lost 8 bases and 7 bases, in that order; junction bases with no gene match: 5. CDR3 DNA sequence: TGTGCCAGCTCATGGGGGGGTAATGAGCAGTTCTTC. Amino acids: CASSWGGNEQFF.

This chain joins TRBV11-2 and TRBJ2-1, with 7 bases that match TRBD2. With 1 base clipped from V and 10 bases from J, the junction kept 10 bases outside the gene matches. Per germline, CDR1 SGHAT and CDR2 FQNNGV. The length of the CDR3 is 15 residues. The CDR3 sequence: CASSLGSGMIGEQFF. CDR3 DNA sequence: TGTGCCAGCAGCTTAGGAAGCGGGATGATCGGGGAGCAGTTCTTC. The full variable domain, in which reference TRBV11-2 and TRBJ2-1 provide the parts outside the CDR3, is EAGVAQSPRYKIIEKRQSVAFWCNPISGHATLYWYQQILGQGPKLLIQFQNNGVVDDSQLPKDRFSAERLKGVDSTLKIQPAKLEDSAVYLCASSLGSGMIGEQFFGPGTRLTVL.

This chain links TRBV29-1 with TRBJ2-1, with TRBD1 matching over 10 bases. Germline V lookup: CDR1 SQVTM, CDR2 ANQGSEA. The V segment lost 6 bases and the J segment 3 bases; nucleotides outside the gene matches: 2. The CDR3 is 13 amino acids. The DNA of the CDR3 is TGCAGCGTCGGACAGGGGGACTACAATGAGCAGTTCTTC. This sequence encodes CSVGQGDYNEQFF.

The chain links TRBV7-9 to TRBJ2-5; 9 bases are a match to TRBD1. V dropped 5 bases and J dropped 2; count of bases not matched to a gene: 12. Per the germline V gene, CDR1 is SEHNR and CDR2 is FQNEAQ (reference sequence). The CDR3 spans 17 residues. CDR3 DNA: TGTGCCAGCAGCCTACGACCGGGACAGGGAGGGCAAGAGACCCAGTACTTC. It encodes CASSLRPGQGGQETQYF.

CDR3 nucleotides: TGTGCCAGCAGCACAGGGGGCAAAATCTCCTACGAGCAGTACTTC. This encodes CASSTGGKISYEQYF. The chain combines TRBV7-6 with TRBJ2-7, with TRBD1 matching over 9 bases. After removal of 5 bases from V and 0 bases from J, the junction contained 5 bases not matched to a gene. Germline loops: CDR1 SGHVS, CDR2 FNYEAQ. This CDR3 is 15 amino acids long.

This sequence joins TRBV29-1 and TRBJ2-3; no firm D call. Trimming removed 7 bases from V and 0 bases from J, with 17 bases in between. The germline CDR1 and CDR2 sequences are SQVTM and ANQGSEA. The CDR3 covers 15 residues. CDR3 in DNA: TGCAGCGCCTTTTATAGCTGGCCTAGCACAGATACGCAGTATTTT. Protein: CSAFYSWPSTDTQYF.

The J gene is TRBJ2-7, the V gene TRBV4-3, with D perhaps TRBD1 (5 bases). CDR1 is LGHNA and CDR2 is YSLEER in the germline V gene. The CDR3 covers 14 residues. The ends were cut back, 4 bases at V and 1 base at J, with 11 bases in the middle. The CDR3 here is CASSPHRGSYEQYF. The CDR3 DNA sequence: TGCGCCAGCAGCCCCCATAGGGGATCCTACGAGCAGTACTTC.

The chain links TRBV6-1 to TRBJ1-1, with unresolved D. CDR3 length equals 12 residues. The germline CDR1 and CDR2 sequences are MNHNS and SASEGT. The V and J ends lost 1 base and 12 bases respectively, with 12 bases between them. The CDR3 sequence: CASSEDLRMPFF. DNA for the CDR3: TGTGCCAGCAGTGAAGACCTCAGGATGCCTTTCTTT.

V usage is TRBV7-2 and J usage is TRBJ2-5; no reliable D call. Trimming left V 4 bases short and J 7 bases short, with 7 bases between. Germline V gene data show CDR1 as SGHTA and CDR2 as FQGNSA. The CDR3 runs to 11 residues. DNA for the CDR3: TGTGCCAGCAGCTCCCTGGCGACCCAGTACTTC. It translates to CASSSLATQYF.

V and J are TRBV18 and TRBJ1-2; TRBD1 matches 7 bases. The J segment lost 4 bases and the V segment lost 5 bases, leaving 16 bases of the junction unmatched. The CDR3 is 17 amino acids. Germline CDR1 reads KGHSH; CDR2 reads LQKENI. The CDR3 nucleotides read TGTGCCAGCTCATCTACGGACACAGGGGACGTTAGCTATGGCTACACCTTC. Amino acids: CASSSTDTGDVSYGYTF.

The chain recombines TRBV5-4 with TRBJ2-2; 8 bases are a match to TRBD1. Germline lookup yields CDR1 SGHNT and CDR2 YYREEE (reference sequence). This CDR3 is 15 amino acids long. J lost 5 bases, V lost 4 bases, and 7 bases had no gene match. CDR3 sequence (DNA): TGTGCCAGCAGCCCAGGACAGGGCTGGACCGGGGAGCTGTTTTTT. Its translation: CASSPGQGWTGELFF.

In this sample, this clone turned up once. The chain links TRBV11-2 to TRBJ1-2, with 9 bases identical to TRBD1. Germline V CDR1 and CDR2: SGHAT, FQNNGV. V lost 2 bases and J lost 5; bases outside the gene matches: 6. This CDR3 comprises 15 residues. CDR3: CASSLSGTGLYGYTF. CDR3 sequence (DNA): TGTGCCAGCAGCTTAAGCGGGACAGGGCTTTATGGCTACACCTTC. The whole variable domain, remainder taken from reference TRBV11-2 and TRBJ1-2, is EAGVAQSPRYKIIEKRQSVAFWCNPISGHATLYWYQQILGQGPKLLIQFQNNGVVDDSQLPKDRFSAERLKGVDSTLKIQPAKLEDSAVYLCASSLSGTGLYGYTFGSGTRLTVV.

The CDR3 nucleotides are TGTGCCAGCAGCTCGTGGACAGGGTTTGGAAACACCATATATTTT. Translated, it gives CASSSWTGFGNTIYF. The J gene is TRBJ1-3, the V gene TRBV4-2; TRBD1 matches 8 bases. In germline, CDR1 is LGHNA, CDR2 YNFKEQ. V lost 5 bases to trimming and J lost 3 bases; unmatched junction nucleotides: 6. This CDR3 is built from 15 residues.

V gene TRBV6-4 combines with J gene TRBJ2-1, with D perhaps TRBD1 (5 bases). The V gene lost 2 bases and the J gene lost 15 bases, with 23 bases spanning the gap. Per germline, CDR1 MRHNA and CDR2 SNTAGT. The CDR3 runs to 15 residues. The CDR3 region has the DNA TGTGCCAGCAGTGACCGCCAGACAGAATACGTTTTGTGGTTCTTC. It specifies CASSDRQTEYVLWFF.

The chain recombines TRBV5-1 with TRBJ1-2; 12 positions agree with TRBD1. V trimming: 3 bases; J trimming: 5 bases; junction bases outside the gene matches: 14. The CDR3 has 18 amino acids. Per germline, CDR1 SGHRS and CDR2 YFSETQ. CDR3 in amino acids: CASSSPGQGAPGSYGYTF. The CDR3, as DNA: TGCGCCAGCAGCTCCCCGGGACAGGGGGCGCCTGGATCTTATGGCTACACCTTC. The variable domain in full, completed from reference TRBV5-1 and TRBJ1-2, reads KAGVTQTPRYLIKTRGQQVTLSCSPISGHRSVSWYQQTPGQGLQFLFEYFSETQRNKGNFPGRFSGRQFSNSRSEMNVSTLELGDSALYLCASSSPGQGAPGSYGYTFGSGTRLTVV.